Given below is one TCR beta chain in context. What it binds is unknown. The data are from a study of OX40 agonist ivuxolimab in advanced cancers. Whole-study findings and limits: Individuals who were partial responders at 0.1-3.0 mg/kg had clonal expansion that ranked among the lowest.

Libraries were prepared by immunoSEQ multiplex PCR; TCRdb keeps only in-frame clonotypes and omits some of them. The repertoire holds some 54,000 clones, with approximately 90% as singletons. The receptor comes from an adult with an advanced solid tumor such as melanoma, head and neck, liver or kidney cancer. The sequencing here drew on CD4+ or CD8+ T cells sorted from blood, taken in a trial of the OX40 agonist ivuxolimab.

DNA of the CDR3: TGTGCCAGCAGCTCCCCACCCACAGGGGAAGAGACCCAGTACTTC. Protein sequence: CASSSPPTGEETQYF. The chain has TRBV5-4 and TRBJ2-5; 7 nucleotides line up with TRBD1. The CDR3 length is 15 residues. Germline lookup yields CDR1 SGHNT and CDR2 YYREEE (reference sequence). V lost 3 bases to trimming and J lost 3 bases; unmatched junction nucleotides: 8.